Each of the 13 T cell receptor beta chains below was sequenced from the same sample in a study of STAT5B mutations in CD4+ large granular lymphocyte leukemia. This table comes from immunoSEQ multiplex PCR, and its TCRdb copy is limited to in-frame clones, with some not included. The table has tens of thousands of clones, roughly 69% seen once. Sequencing was carried out using CD4+ T cells from blood buffy coats. The receptors here all came from a human donor in good health.

This chain connects TRBV9 to TRBJ2-5, with 9 positions matching TRBD1. Germline values: CDR1 SGDLS, CDR2 YYNGEE. The ends lost 4 bases at V and 5 bases at J; junction bases unmatched: 12. This CDR3 comprises 16 residues. The CDR3 protein is CASSPGTGPSRETQYF. In nucleotides, the CDR3 is TGTGCCAGCAGCCCCGGGACAGGGCCATCCCGGGAGACCCAGTACTTC.

V and J are TRBV29-1 and TRBJ1-1; D perhaps matches TRBD1 (5 bases). Between the trimmed V and J ends, which lost 4 bases and 7 bases, there was a span of 13 bases. The germline gives CDR1 SQVTM, CDR2 ANQGSEA. The CDR3 length is 12 residues. CDR3 DNA sequence: TGCAGCGTTGGGGCGGGGGGGGATGAAGCTTTCTTT. It encodes CSVGAGGDEAFF.

The chain is built from TRBV5-6 and TRBJ1-3; D not resolved. V was pared by 3 bases and J by 0 bases, with 10 bases between. The CDR3 spans 15 residues. Germline V CDR1 and CDR2: SGHDT, YYEEEE. The CDR3 spells CASSSPTSSGNTIYF. In nucleotides, the CDR3 is TGTGCCAGCAGCTCTCCAACCAGCTCTGGAAACACCATATATTTT.

The rearrangement links TRBV6-6 to TRBJ1-1, with 7 bases aligning to TRBD1. The CDR3 is made up of 14 amino acids. Germline V gene data show CDR1 as MNHNY and CDR2 as SVGAGI (reference sequence). V shed 2 bases and J 2 bases; nucleotides not matched to a gene: 2. CDR3 protein: CASSYEGANTEAFF. For the CDR3, the DNA is TGTGCCAGCAGTTACGAGGGGGCAAACACTGAAGCTTTCTTT.

The rearrangement uses TRBV27 and TRBJ1-5, with D perhaps TRBD1 (5 bases). Trimming took off 0 bases at V and 4 bases at J, with 10 bases between the two ends. Germline lookup yields CDR1 MNHEY and CDR2 SMNVEV (reference sequence). This CDR3 comprises 15 residues. For the CDR3, the DNA is TGTGCCAGCAGTTTATCTCCCAGGGCAAATCAGCCCCAGCATTTT. Its protein product is CASSLSPRANQPQHF.

This rearrangement joins TRBV5-1 to TRBJ2-5; D might be TRBD1 (5 bases). Judging by the DNA end, TRBJ2-7 fits better; the J call may be wrong. The CDR3 extends over 15 amino acids. Germline-derived CDR1 and CDR2 are SGHRS and YFSETQ. The CDR3 DNA is TGCGCCAGCAGCTTGGGACAGAGCCTACTCTACGAGCAGTACTTC. This gives the protein CASSLGQSLLYEQYF.

The chain recombines TRBV2 with TRBJ2-7; D not certain. The CDR3 has 11 amino acids. Germline loops: CDR1 SNHLY, CDR2 FYNNEI. The V end was cut by 2 bases, the J end by 3 bases, with 2 bases between. The CDR3 loop is CASSEIYEQYF. The DNA for the CDR3 is TGTGCCAGCAGTGAAATCTACGAGCAGTACTTC.

The chain is built from TRBV6-8 and TRBJ1-5; D not resolved. The CDR3 has 15 amino acids. V lost 6 bases, J lost 2 bases, and 14 bases lay in between. Germline V gives CDR1 MNHGY, CDR2 SAAAGT. DNA for the CDR3: TGTGCCAGCAGCATTGCCGAGGGTGGCAATCAGCCCCAGCATTTT. It yields the protein CASSIAEGGNQPQHF.

This clone was recorded only once. This chain links TRBV25-1 with TRBJ1-3, with D uncertain. Germline values: CDR1 MGHDK, CDR2 SYGVNS. This CDR3 has 17 amino acids. The ends were cut back, 1 base at V and 4 bases at J, with 17 bases in the middle. The DNA of the CDR3 is TGTGCCAGCAGTGAATCGCCGGGGAGACGGGGAGGAAACACCATATATTTT. This sequence encodes CASSESPGRRGGNTIYF.

The V call is TRBV9, the J call TRBJ1-1, with 7 bases identical to TRBD1. CDR1 is SGDLS, CDR2 YYNGEE, per germline. This CDR3 comprises 16 residues. Trimming at V came to 4 bases and at J to 1 base, leaving 10 bases not matched to a gene. Here the CDR3 reads CASSPHRGRTNTEAFF. The CDR3 DNA follows: TGTGCCAGCAGCCCCCACAGGGGAAGGACGAACACTGAAGCTTTCTTT.

This rearrangement joins TRBV27 to TRBJ2-2, with 7 bases lining up with TRBD1. This CDR3 is 14 amino acids long. Losses at the gene ends were 5 bases for V and 5 bases for J; bases not matched to a gene: 5. The V gene's germline CDR1 is MNHEY and CDR2 SMNVEV (reference sequence). CDR3 DNA sequence: TGTGCCAGCAGTGCAGACAGGGCAACCGGGGAGCTGTTTTTT. Its translation is CASSADRATGELFF.

The chain is built from TRBV11-3 and TRBJ2-2, with 13 bases fitting TRBD2. This CDR3 spans 17 amino acids. Germline CDR1 reads SGHNT; CDR2 reads YENEEA. V shed 5 bases, J shed 2 bases, and the junction held 5 bases outside the gene matches. The CDR3 sequence is CASSRTSGGKNTGELFF. In DNA, the CDR3 is TGTGCCAGCAGCAGGACTAGCGGGGGAAAAAACACCGGGGAGCTGTTTTTT.

The rearrangement links TRBV28 to TRBJ1-3; the D gene is possibly TRBD1 (6 bases). Germline CDR1 MDHEN, CDR2 SYDVKM. The CDR3 runs 16 residues. V was pared by 5 bases and J by 0 bases, with 14 bases between. CDR3 region: CASSPRGRGSGNTIYF. The CDR3 DNA is TGTGCCAGCAGTCCCCGGGGCAGGGGCTCTGGAAACACCATATATTTT.